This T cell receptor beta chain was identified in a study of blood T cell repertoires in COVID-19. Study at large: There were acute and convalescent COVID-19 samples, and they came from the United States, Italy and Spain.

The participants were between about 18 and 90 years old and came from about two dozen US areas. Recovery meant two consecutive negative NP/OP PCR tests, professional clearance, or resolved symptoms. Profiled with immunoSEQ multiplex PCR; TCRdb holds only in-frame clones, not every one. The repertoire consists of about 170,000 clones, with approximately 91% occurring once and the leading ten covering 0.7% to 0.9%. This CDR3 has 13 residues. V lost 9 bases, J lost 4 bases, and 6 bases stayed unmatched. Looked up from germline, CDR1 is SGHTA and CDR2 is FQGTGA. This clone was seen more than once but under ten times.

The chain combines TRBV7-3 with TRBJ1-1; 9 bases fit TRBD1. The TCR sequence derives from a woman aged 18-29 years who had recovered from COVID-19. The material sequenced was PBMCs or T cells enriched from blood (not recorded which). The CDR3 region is CASWDRVCTEAFF. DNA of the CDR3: TGTGCCAGTTGGGACAGGGTCTGCACTGAAGCTTTCTTT.